This T cell receptor (beta chain) was sequenced for a study of blood T cell repertoires in COVID-19. In the authors' methods: Amplification of reference gene primers provided the estimated nucleated cell counts. The assay was immunoSEQ multiplex PCR, and TCRdb's table has in-frame clones only and misses some. The V and J calls and clone size are taken from that table; D and trimming were inferred from the DNA. The sample includes about 260,000 clones, approximately 89% of them seen just once. The CDR3 consists of 18 residues. Trimming shortened V by 7 bases and J by 2 bases, and 21 bases separated the two germline ends. The V gene's germline CDR1 is SGHVS and CDR2 FQNEAQ.

The chain couples TRBV7-8 to TRBJ2-6; the D gene is possibly TRBD1 (6 bases). The clonotype originates from a woman aged 40 to 50 who had been exposed to COVID-19. Sequencing was performed on PBMCs or T cells enriched from blood (not recorded which). In DNA, the CDR3 is TGTGCCAGCATCGTAGCACCGGCAGGGGTGACTGGGGCCAACGTCCTGACTTTC. Its translation is CASIVAPAGVTGANVLTF.